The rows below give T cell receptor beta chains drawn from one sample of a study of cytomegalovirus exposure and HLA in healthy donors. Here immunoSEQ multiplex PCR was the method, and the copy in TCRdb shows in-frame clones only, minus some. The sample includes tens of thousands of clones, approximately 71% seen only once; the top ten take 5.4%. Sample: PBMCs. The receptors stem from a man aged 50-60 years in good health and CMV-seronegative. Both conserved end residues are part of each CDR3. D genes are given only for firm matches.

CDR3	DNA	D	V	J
CASSLGFSNQPQHF	TGTGCCAGCAGCTTGGGCTTTAGCAATCAGCCCCAGCATTTT	.	TRBV7-2	TRBJ1-5
CASGVAVNTGELFF	TGTGCCAGCGGAGTGGCAGTAAACACCGGGGAGCTGTTTTTT	.	TRBV6-1	TRBJ2-2
CASSFFTGDAGNQPQHF	TGTGCCAGCAGCTTTTTCACAGGGGACGCGGGCAATCAGCCCCAGCATTTT	TRBD1	TRBV2	TRBJ1-5
CATAPGGGWDTGELFF	TGTGCCACCGCTCCGGGGGGTGGGTGGGACACCGGGGAGCTGTTTTTT	.	TRBV21-1	TRBJ2-2
CASSLPPSYEQYF	TGTGCCAGCAGCTTACCCCCGAGTTACGAGCAGTACTTC	.	TRBV7-9	TRBJ2-7
CASSAGTGGLDTQYF	TGTGCCAGCAGTGCCGGGACAGGGGGCCTAGATACGCAGTATTTT	TRBD1	TRBV27	TRBJ2-3
CASSSDQGYKNIQYF	TGTGCCAGCTCATCAGACCAGGGGTACAAAAACATTCAGTACTTC	.	TRBV18	TRBJ2-4
CASSALPRGDTQYF	TGTGCCAGCAGTGCCCTCCCCAGGGGAGATACGCAGTATTTT	.	TRBV6-1	TRBJ2-3
CASSLTGGYEETQYF	TGTGCCAGCAGCTTGACAGGGGGCTACGAAGAGACCCAGTACTTC	TRBD1	TRBV11-2	TRBJ2-5
CSARDNNEQFF	TGCAGTGCTAGAGATAACAATGAGCAGTTCTTC	.	TRBV20-1	TRBJ2-1